Reported below is one T cell receptor beta chain. Antigen unknown. Trimming took off 4 bases at V and 1 base at J, with 8 bases between the two ends. The germline V gene has CDR1 SGHKS and CDR2 YYEKEE (reference sequence). This CDR3 contains 13 residues. This sample stems from a study of shared clonotypes between healthy human individuals. Findings and caveats of the study: An expected dependence of interdonor clonotype sharing on sequencing depth was noted.

HIV-negative, healthy adults without recent acute infections or vaccinations were the donors. Donors comprised only Caucasian adults living in Nashville, Tennessee. Investigators divided CD4+ cells into CD45RA+ naive and CD45RA-negative memory subsets. Generated by immunoSEQ multiplex PCR, the TCRdb table keeps only in-frame clones and is missing some. The sample includes approximately 980,000 clones, about three quarters of them seen just once. Material: memory CD4+ T cells sorted from blood. As for subset: CD45RA-negative fraction. This rearrangement joins TRBV5-5 to TRBJ1-1; weak D call: TRBD1 (5 bases). The receptor was derived from a man between 18 and 29 years old in good health. The CDR3 nucleotides read TGTGCCAGCAGCGCGACAGCGAACACTGAAGCTTTCTTT. Its translation is CASSATANTEAFF.